This entry is about one TCR beta chain. This entry belongs to a study of monozygotic twins with inflammatory bowel disease. The CDR3 extends over 15 amino acids. CDR1 and CDR2 (germline): SGHRS, YFSETQ. TCRdb processed the 5' RACE reads again and assigns one entry to each CDR3 protein, with no DNA. In total, the table holds under 130,000 distinct CDR3 sequences. The TCR was taken from a human donor with ulcerative colitis or Crohn's disease, or a healthy co-twin of an affected twin (not recorded which). The sequencing sample was made of blood. The chain joins TRBV5-1 to TRBJ1-3. The CDR3 here is CASSLGRGSGNTIYF.